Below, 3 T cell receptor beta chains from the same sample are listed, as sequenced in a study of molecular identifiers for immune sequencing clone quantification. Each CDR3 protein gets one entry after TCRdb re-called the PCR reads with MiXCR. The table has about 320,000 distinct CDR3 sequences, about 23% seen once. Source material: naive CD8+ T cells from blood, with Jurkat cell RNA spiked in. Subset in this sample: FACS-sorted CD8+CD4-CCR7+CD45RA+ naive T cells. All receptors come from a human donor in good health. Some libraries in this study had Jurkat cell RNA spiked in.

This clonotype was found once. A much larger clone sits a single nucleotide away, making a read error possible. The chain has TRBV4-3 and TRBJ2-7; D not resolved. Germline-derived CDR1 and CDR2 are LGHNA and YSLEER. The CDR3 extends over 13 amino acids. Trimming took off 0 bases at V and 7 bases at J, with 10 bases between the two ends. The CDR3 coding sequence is TGCGCCAGCAGCCAAGATTCAGGTTGTGAGCAGTACTTC. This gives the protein CASSQDSGCEQYF.

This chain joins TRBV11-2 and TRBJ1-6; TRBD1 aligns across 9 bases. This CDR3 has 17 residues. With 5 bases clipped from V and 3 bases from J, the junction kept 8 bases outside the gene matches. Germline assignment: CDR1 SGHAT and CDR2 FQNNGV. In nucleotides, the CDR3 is TGTGCCAGCAGCCCCACCCCGGACAGGGGCTATAATTCACCCCTCCACTTT. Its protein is CASSPTPDRGYNSPLHF.

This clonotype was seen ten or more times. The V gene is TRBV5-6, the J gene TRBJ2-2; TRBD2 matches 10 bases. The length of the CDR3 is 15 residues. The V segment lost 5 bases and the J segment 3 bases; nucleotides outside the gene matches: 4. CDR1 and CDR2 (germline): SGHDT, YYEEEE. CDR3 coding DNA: TGTGCCAGCAGAACTAGCGGGGCGTACACCGGGGAGCTGTTTTTT. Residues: CASRTSGAYTGELFF. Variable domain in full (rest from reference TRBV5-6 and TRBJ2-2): DAGVTQSPTHLIKTRGQQVTLRCSPKSGHDTVSWYQQALGQGPQFIFQYYEEEERQRGNFPDRFSGHQFPNYSSELNVNALLLGDSALYLCASRTSGAYTGELFFGEGSRLTVL.